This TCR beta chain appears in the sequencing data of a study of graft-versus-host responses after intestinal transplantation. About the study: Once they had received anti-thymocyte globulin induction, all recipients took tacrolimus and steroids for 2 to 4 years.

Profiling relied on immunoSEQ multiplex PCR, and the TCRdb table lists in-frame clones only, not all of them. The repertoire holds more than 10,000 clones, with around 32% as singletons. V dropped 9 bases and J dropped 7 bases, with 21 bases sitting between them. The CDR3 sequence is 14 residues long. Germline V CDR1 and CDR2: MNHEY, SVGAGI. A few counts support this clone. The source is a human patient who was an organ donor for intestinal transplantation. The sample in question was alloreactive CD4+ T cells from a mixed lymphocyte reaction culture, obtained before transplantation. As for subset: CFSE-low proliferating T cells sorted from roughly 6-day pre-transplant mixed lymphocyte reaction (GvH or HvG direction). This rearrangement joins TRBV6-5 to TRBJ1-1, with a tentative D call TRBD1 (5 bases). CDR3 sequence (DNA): TGTGCCAGTGGGGCGAGGTCTGGGTCCCGTGAAGCTTTCTTT. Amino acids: CASGARSGSREAFF.